The subject of this entry is one TCR beta chain. This clone came up a few times. Its antigen is currently not known. Per-nucleotide qualities are absent, and no much larger clonotype sits a single base away. The CDR3 covers 14 residues, taking in both the cysteine and the phenylalanine. Only the CDR3 region is kept as DNA, spanning 42 bases read in frame from base 1. For this chain, trimming is 0 bases at the V end and 5 bases at the J end, and the number of junction bases without a gene match is 4. The germline V gene encodes CDR1 GTSNPN and CDR2 SVGIG (reference sequence). Collaborating institutions collected whole blood in K2EDTA tubes following their own protocols. For TCRbeta analysis, collaborators shipped samples in one of three forms: frozen whole blood, isolated PBMCs, or DNA extracted from either of those sample types. TCRbeta CDR3 regions were amplified from genomic DNA by means of the immunoSEQ Assay, a bias-controlled multiplex PCR. Regarding the original processing steps: Nucleated cell counts per sample were estimated from amplification of reference gene primers within the assay. Sequence reads were collapsed and filtered to measure the absolute abundance of every unique TCRbeta CDR3 rearrangement. Productive Simpson clonality was computed per sample as the square root of Simpson's diversity index over productive rearrangements. Drawn from immuneACCESS, this table holds only the in-frame rearrangements with V and J called that TCRdb kept. Clones are partly lost; checked studies trace under half to an unresolved V gene and leave the rest unexplained. V and J calls and clone size are those listed in that table; D and trimming were worked out from the DNA. The sample table lists over 250,000 clones, approximately 87% of them with a count of one. The ten largest clones take up less than 3% of the sample.

The entry originates in a study of blood T cell repertoires in COVID-19 (TCRdb year 2020). About the full investigation: Samples covering the acute and convalescent phases of COVID-19 were provided by collaborators in the United States, Italy and Spain. The repertoires were released in a freely available public database meant as a resource for research on the immune response to SARS-CoV-2. Subjects who had been exposed to COVID-19, were actively infected with it, or had recovered from it provided the deeply sampled blood TCRbeta repertoires that made up the dataset. The material from the prospective study consisted of cDNA or gDNA derived from T cells, B-cell-depleted T cells, or PBMCs. The samples were drawn from the first 160 participants of the ongoing ImmuneRACE study and from 1,254 subjects provided by 6 global collaborators. The sample metadata nearly always contained a de-identified subject ID, COVID-19 status, age in years and sex. Where HLA class I and class II types were available, the types were taken from metadata supplied by the sample provider, not from assay-based typing. What the study reported, not specific to this receptor: The quantity of clinical and demographic metadata differed by source and by participant and was supplied without curation.

The receptor's source is a woman aged 50 to 60 with acute or convalescent COVID-19. The chain employs TRBV30 and TRBJ1-5; TRBD1 aligns with 7 central bases. Specimen: peripheral blood. The sequence in DNA is TGTGCCTGGAGTGTAACAGGGGTGGATCAGCCCCAGCATTTT. It codes for CAWSVTGVDQPQHF.